Shown below are 27 T cell receptor beta chains from a single sample sequenced in a study of T cell changes during pregnancy in multiple sclerosis. TCRdb keeps only in-frame clones here, not all; method: immunoSEQ multiplex PCR. The repertoire holds about 70,000 clones, with approximately 91% as singletons. The sample in question was CD4+ T cells from peripheral blood mononuclear cells, obtained after pregnancy. The receptors were sampled from a female donor with multiple sclerosis, enrolled in a pregnancy study.

The chain has TRBV19 and TRBJ1-1; TRBD1 aligns across 7 bases. CDR1 LNHDA and CDR2 SQIVND come from the germline V gene (reference sequence). J gave up 5 bases and V 5 bases, and 14 bases lay outside the gene matches. This CDR3 region has 16 residues. This CDR3 reads CASSANPPQGRTEAFF. The CDR3 DNA is TGTGCCAGTAGTGCGAATCCCCCACAGGGGAGGACTGAAGCTTTCTTT.

The V call is TRBV7-2, the J call TRBJ2-3; the match to TRBD1 covers 12 bases. V dropped 5 bases and J dropped 5; count of bases not matched to a gene: 5. The CDR3 has 15 amino acids. Germline CDR1 SGHTA, CDR2 FQGNSA. The CDR3 nucleotides read TGTGCCAGCAGCCCCGGGACAGGGGGCGGAGATACGCAGTATTTT. Its protein product is CASSPGTGGGDTQYF.

The chain combines TRBV5-4 with TRBJ2-5; a weak D match, TRBD2 (7 bases). In germline, CDR1 is SGHNT, CDR2 YYREEE (reference sequence). The V and J ends lost 2 bases and 5 bases respectively, with 19 bases between them. The CDR3 sequence is 16 residues long. CDR3 in amino acids: CASSFRMGGGLETQYF. CDR3 DNA: TGTGCCAGCAGCTTTCGTATGGGGGGGGGCCTGGAGACCCAGTACTTC. The full variable domain, rest sourced from reference TRBV5-4 and TRBJ2-5, is ETGVTQSPTHLIKTRGQQVTLRCSSQSGHNTVSWYQQALGQGPQFIFQYYREEENGRGNFPPRFSGLQFPNYSSELNVNALELDDSALYLCASSFRMGGGLETQYFGPGTRLLVL.

This rearrangement joins TRBV7-8 to TRBJ1-2; weak D call: TRBD1 (6 bases). Germline lookup yields CDR1 SGHVS and CDR2 FQNEAQ. This CDR3 spans 14 amino acids. The V end was cut by 1 base, the J end by 7 bases, with 13 bases between. The CDR3, as DNA: TGTGCCAGCAGCTTAGACAGGGTTTCGAGTGGCTACACCTTC. Translation: CASSLDRVSSGYTF.

This sequence joins TRBV18 and TRBJ2-3; TRBD2 matches at 14 bases. V was pared by 5 bases and J by 4 bases, with 8 bases of the junction left unmatched. This CDR3 comprises 17 residues. Looked up from germline, CDR1 is KGHSH and CDR2 is LQKENI. The CDR3 DNA sequence: TGTGCCAGCTCATCAGTGACTAGCGGGAGGGCATCAGATACGCAGTATTTT. Protein: CASSSVTSGRASDTQYF.

The CDR3 coding sequence is TGTGCCAGCAGTGAGTACAGGGGTACGTACGAGCAGTACTTC. It yields the protein CASSEYRGTYEQYF. V usage is TRBV6-1 and J usage is TRBJ2-7; TRBD1 agrees at 7 bases. From germline, CDR1 is MNHNS and CDR2 SASEGT. The CDR3 is made up of 14 amino acids. Trimming removed 3 bases from V and 4 bases from J; junction bases left unmatched: 6.

The chain combines TRBV5-1 with TRBJ2-7, with TRBD1 identical over 9 bases. Germline V gene sequence: CDR1 SGHRS, CDR2 YFSETQ. V dropped 0 bases and J dropped 0; count of bases not matched to a gene: 7. The CDR3 sequence is 17 residues long. The CDR3 nucleotides read TGCGCCAGCAGCTTGGGATGGACAGGGGTAGGCTCCTACGAGCAGTACTTC. Translating gives CASSLGWTGVGSYEQYF.

J is TRBJ2-4 and V is TRBV28; D is unresolved. Germline assignment: CDR1 MDHEN and CDR2 SYDVKM. Trimming pared 5 bases from V and 0 bases from J, leaving 11 bases between. The CDR3 runs 15 residues. The CDR3 nucleotides read TGTGCCAGCAGTCCCAGGCCAGTAGCCAAAAACATTCAGTACTTC. Its protein is CASSPRPVAKNIQYF.

DNA of the CDR3: TGTGCCAGCAGCTTTCAAGCGGGGGCTAATAATGAGCAGTTCTTC. Translating it yields CASSFQAGANNEQFF. The chain joins TRBV7-3 to TRBJ2-1; the match to TRBD2 covers 8 bases. Germline-derived CDR1 and CDR2 are SGHTA and FQGTGA. The CDR3 runs 15 residues. After removal of 3 bases from V and 7 bases from J, the junction contained 8 bases not matched to a gene.

V is TRBV27 and J is TRBJ1-6; 7 nucleotides align to TRBD1. The CDR3 totals 18 residues. Trimming at V came to 4 bases and at J to 0 bases, leaving 9 bases not matched to a gene. Germline assignment: CDR1 MNHEY and CDR2 SMNVEV (reference sequence). CDR3 region: CASSSWRGPSSYNSPLHF. The CDR3 region has the DNA TGTGCCAGCAGTTCATGGAGGGGGCCCAGCTCCTATAATTCACCCCTCCACTTT.

Worth noting for this clone: Its ends do not fully match the called genes, so a read error is possible. The gene calls are TRBV15 and TRBJ2-3; the D is unclear. The CDR3 contains 9 residues. The germline V gene encodes CDR1 LNHNV and CDR2 YYDKDF (reference sequence). The chain's CDR3 is CKAADTQYF. The DNA for the CDR3 is TGCAAAGCCGCAGATACGCAGTATTTT.

This clone has a handful of counts. The gene calls are TRBV6-1 and TRBJ1-5, with TRBD1 identical over 8 bases. V was clipped by 4 bases and J by 0 bases; unmatched bases: 5. Germline loops: CDR1 MNHNS, CDR2 SASEGT. The CDR3 extends over 16 amino acids. CDR3 amino acids: CASSGDRTLSNQPQHF. As DNA, the CDR3 is TGTGCCAGCAGTGGGGACAGGACCCTTAGCAATCAGCCCCAGCATTTT.

This clone has just one count. The rearrangement links TRBV2 to TRBJ1-4; the D gene is possibly TRBD1 (6 bases). Deletions cut 7 bases from V and 4 bases from J, with 10 bases between. Germline CDR1 and CDR2: SNHLY and FYNNEI. This CDR3 region has 13 residues. CDR3 loop: CASNGQFNEKLFF. DNA of the CDR3: TGTGCCAGCAATGGACAGTTTAATGAAAAACTGTTTTTT.

The gene calls are TRBV5-1 and TRBJ2-3; TRBD1 agrees at 8 bases. V shed 0 bases, J shed 0 bases, and the junction held 6 bases outside the gene matches. Per germline, CDR1 SGHRS and CDR2 YFSETQ. The CDR3 spans 17 residues. The DNA of the CDR3 is TGCGCCAGCAGCTTGGCTTCAGGGGGCGGGAGCACAGATACGCAGTATTTT. Amino acids: CASSLASGGGSTDTQYF.

The chain joins TRBV6-1 to TRBJ1-5, with D possibly matching TRBD1 (6 bases). Trimming took 6 bases from V and 5 from J, leaving 14 bases between them. CDR1 MNHNS and CDR2 SASEGT come from the germline V gene. CDR3 size: 14 residues. As DNA, the CDR3 is TGTGCCAGCAGCCACAGGGTAGTTTATCAGCCCCAGCATTTT. It encodes CASSHRVVYQPQHF.

The chain is built from TRBV5-1 and TRBJ2-3; 14 nucleotides agree with TRBD2. The CDR3 consists of 18 residues. The germline gives CDR1 SGHRS, CDR2 YFSETQ. The V and J ends lost 4 bases and 6 bases, in that order; junction bases with no gene match: 13. The CDR3 DNA sequence: TGCGCCAGCAGCAAGGAGGGGACTAGCGGGAGTAGTGGGGATACGCAGTATTTT. Protein product: CASSKEGTSGSSGDTQYF.

The CDR3 loop is CASSKWDRGLPGGANVLTF. The CDR3 nucleotides read TGTGCCAGCAGCAAATGGGACAGGGGCCTTCCAGGCGGGGCCAACGTCCTGACTTTC. V gene TRBV9 combines with J gene TRBJ2-6; 10 bases fit TRBD1. V lost 4 bases, J lost 4 bases, and 14 bases stayed unmatched. Germline CDR1 SGDLS, CDR2 YYNGEE. This CDR3 has 19 residues.

The V and J genes are TRBV29-1 and TRBJ1-2; perhaps TRBD1 as D (6 bases). V was pared by 4 bases and J by 5 bases, with 14 bases between. The CDR3 is 13 amino acids. Germline V gene lookup returns CDR1 SQVTM and CDR2 ANQGSEA. The chain's CDR3 is CSVGGRDTYGYTF. DNA of the CDR3: TGCAGCGTTGGTGGCCGGGACACTTATGGCTACACCTTC.

This clone was seen only once. One end of the junction varies from germline; a read error may be responsible. The chain combines TRBV6-1 with TRBJ2-7; D is unresolved. The CDR3 spans 10 residues. In germline, CDR1 is MNHNS, CDR2 SASEGT. The CDR3 sequence: CASGPLGTKF. CDR3 bases: TGTGCCAGCGGTCCGCTAGGTACGAAATTC.

This chain links TRBV18 with TRBJ2-3; 11 nucleotides line up with TRBD2. Germline V CDR1 and CDR2: KGHSH, LQKENI. Germline trimming cut 0 bases from V and 2 bases from J; bases unmatched to any gene: 7. This CDR3 comprises 18 residues. The CDR3 DNA reads as TGTGCCAGCTCACCACCGCTCGGGACTAGCGGATACACAGATACGCAGTATTTT. It encodes CASSPPLGTSGYTDTQYF.

The chain links TRBV6-1 to TRBJ2-7; 7 bases map to TRBD1. Germline values: CDR1 MNHNS, CDR2 SASEGT. This CDR3 comprises 13 residues. J gave up 7 bases and V 5 bases, and 8 bases lay outside the gene matches. The CDR3 DNA sequence: TGTGCCAGCAGTCAAGACAGGGATGAGGAGCAGTACTTC. Translation: CASSQDRDEEQYF.

The chain employs TRBV10-3 and TRBJ2-3; TRBD2 is a possible D gene (5 bases). The CDR3 runs to 13 residues. The ends were cut back, 8 bases at V and 2 bases at J, with 11 bases in the middle. Per germline, CDR1 ENHRY and CDR2 SYGVKD. The CDR3 loop reads CAISSAVTDTQYF. CDR3 nucleotide sequence: TGTGCCATCTCCTCAGCGGTCACAGATACGCAGTATTTT.

In this sample, this clone turned up once. V is TRBV7-6 and J is TRBJ2-3, with 8 bases identical to TRBD2. Germline loops: CDR1 SGHVS, CDR2 FNYEAQ. V lost 4 bases and J lost 3; bases outside the gene matches: 12. CDR3 size: 17 residues. The CDR3 DNA reads TGTGCCAGCAGCTCCGCGAGCGGGAGAGGAGGGACAGATACGCAGTATTTT. Protein sequence: CASSSASGRGGTDTQYF.

The chain links TRBV5-6 to TRBJ1-2; 7 nucleotides align to TRBD1. This CDR3 has 16 amino acids. Germline V CDR1 and CDR2: SGHDT, YYEEEE. The trim removed 4 bases at V and 0 bases at J, leaving 9 bases unmatched. CDR3 DNA: TGTGCCAGCAGCACACAAGACAGGGTGTCTAACTATGGCTACACCTTC. This sequence encodes CASSTQDRVSNYGYTF.

This chain links TRBV9 with TRBJ1-4; 8 bases fit TRBD1. CDR1 is SGDLS, CDR2 YYNGEE, per germline. V gave up 4 bases and J gave up 5 bases; unmatched junction bases: 4. The CDR3 runs to 14 residues. The CDR3 sequence is CASSQGALNEKLFF. The CDR3 DNA is TGTGCCAGCAGCCAGGGGGCGCTGAATGAAAAACTGTTTTTT.

The rearrangement joins TRBV28 to TRBJ1-5; 9 nucleotides line up with TRBD1. In germline, CDR1 is MDHEN, CDR2 SYDVKM. This CDR3 has 15 residues. Losses at the gene ends were 4 bases for V and 5 bases for J; bases not matched to a gene: 6. CDR3 coding DNA: TGTGCCAGCAGTTATGCGGGGACAGGGTATCAGCCCCAGCATTTT. It codes for CASSYAGTGYQPQHF.

The chain employs TRBV28 and TRBJ1-3; TRBD1 matches at 7 bases. V dropped 6 bases and J dropped 1; count of bases not matched to a gene: 12. The CDR3 has 17 residues. CDR1 is MDHEN, CDR2 SYDVKM, per germline. CDR3 region: CASSLFGQVDSGNTIYF. CDR3 nucleotide sequence: TGTGCCAGCAGCCTTTTCGGACAGGTCGATTCTGGAAACACCATATATTTT.